This T cell receptor beta chain emerged from a study of cytomegalovirus exposure and HLA in healthy donors. Germline CDR1 MGHRA, CDR2 YSYEKL. The CDR3 has 16 residues. J lost 4 bases, V lost 3 bases, and 7 bases had no gene match. The study, taken as a whole, reports: Per published accounts, TCR beta sequences correctly predicted the HLA-A and HLA-B alleles of most subjects. Rarity marked most TCR sequences, yet some public TCRs occurred in many donors. Analyses of presence/absence relied on an assumption of roughly uniform sequencing depth across donors. Association of fewer than 20,000 TCR beta sequences with HLA alleles was found at 0.05 false discovery rate in a later analysis.

Worth noting for this clone: Its target is not known.

PCR primers comprised 60 Vbeta and 13 Jbeta primers. Sequenced by immunoSEQ multiplex PCR; TCRdb stores in-frame clones only, minus some. The repertoire has 98,000 or so clones, around 82% of them found once; the top ten carry approximately 1.5%. The sequence was obtained from a woman in her thirties or forties in good health and CMV-seronegative. The rearrangement links TRBV4-1 to TRBJ2-1; 9 nucleotides line up with TRBD2. Source material: PBMCs. CDR3 in amino acids: CASSHLTSGAYNEQFF. DNA of the CDR3: TGCGCCAGCAGCCATTTGACTAGCGGAGCGTACAATGAGCAGTTCTTC.